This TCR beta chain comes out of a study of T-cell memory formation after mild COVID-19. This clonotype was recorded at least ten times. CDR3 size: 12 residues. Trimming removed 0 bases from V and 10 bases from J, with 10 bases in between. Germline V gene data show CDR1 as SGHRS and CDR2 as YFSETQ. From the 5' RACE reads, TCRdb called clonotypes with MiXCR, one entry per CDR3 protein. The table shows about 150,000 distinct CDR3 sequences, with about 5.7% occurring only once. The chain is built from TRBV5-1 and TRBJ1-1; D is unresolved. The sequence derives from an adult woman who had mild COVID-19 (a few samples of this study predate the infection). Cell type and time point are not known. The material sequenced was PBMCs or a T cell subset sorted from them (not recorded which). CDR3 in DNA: TGCGCCAGCAGCTTGGAACAAGGCGTAGCTTTCTTT. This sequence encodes CASSLEQGVAFF. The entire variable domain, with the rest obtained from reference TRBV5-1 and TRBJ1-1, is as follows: KAGVTQTPRYLIKTRGQQVTLSCSPISGHRSVSWYQQTPGQGLQFLFEYFSETQRNKGNFPGRFSGRQFSNSRSEMNVSTLELGDSALYLCASSLEQGVAFFGQGTRLTVV.